This T cell receptor (beta chain) stems from a study of read filtering for tumor transcriptome and immune sequencing. This clonotype was counted ten times or more. No antigen is known for it. Molecular barcoded adaptors covering alpha/delta and beta/gamma chains were used on 400 to 450 ng RNA. TCRdb re-called the reads through MiXCR, storing one row per CDR3 protein. This table has 94,000 or so distinct CDR3 sequences, 9% to 15% appearing once. Study findings and constraints: About 77% of IR-seq clonotypes had a single read, yet these held approximately 4% of reads.

This CDR3 region has 17 residues. V shed 0 bases, J shed 3 bases, and the junction held 5 bases outside the gene matches. Germline V CDR1 and CDR2: ENHRY, SYGVKD. The specimen sequenced was a population of CD138-negative cells sorted from bone marrow. This TCR was recovered from a donor at least 40 years old with multiple myeloma. The chain carries TRBV10-3 and TRBJ1-4, with 9 bases matching TRBD1. This CDR3 is CAISESPGTGSNEKLFF. In DNA form, the CDR3 reads TGTGCCATCAGTGAGTCGCCCGGGACAGGGTCTAATGAAAAACTGTTTTTT.